The rows below give T cell receptor beta chains drawn from one sample of a study of T cell responses to AZD1222 COVID-19 vaccine. Only in-frame clones appear in the TCRdb table, and some are missing; sequencing was by immunoSEQ multiplex PCR. The sample has 85,000 to 120,000 clones; about 90% are singletons. This specimen consisted of peripheral blood, obtained 28 days after the second AZD1222 dose. These receptors were obtained from an adult who received the AZD1222 COVID-19 vaccine. Each CDR3 is given with its conserved first and last residue. The D gene is left open where the match is weak. Where a row states a size, it is once, few, many or the class of an expanded clone; other rows omit it.

V gene	D gene	clone size	J gene	CDR3 protein	CDR3 DNA
TRBV9	NA	NA	TRBJ2-6	CASSASQGPGSGANVLTF	TGTGCCAGCAGCGCCAGTCAGGGGCCCGGCTCTGGGGCCAACGTCCTGACTTTC
TRBV7-2	NA	NA	TRBJ2-1	CASSPQSLGTYNEQFF	TGTGCCAGCAGCCCCCAGTCTTTGGGGACCTACAATGAGCAGTTCTTC
TRBV27	NA	NA	TRBJ1-2	CASRGLGQLNYGYTF	TGTGCCAGCAGGGGGCTTGGGCAGCTTAACTATGGCTACACCTTC
TRBV6-5	NA	NA	TRBJ1-1	CASSRVNTEAFF	TGTGCCAGCTCCCGTGTGAACACTGAAGCTTTCTTT
TRBV11-2	NA	once	TRBJ2-7	CASSLEQGAYEQYF	TGTGCCAGCAGCTTAGAACAGGGAGCCTACGAGCAGTACTTC
TRBV5-8	NA	NA	TRBJ1-5	CASSLGALQESLYNQPQHF	TGTGCCAGCAGCTTGGGGGCCCTACAGGAGTCCCTTTACAATCAGCCCCAGCATTTT
TRBV4-3	NA	NA	TRBJ2-7	CASSQDRTYEQYF	TGCGCCAGCAGCCAGGACCGAACCTACGAGCAGTACTTC
TRBV7-2	NA	NA	TRBJ2-7	CASSLPRGRDEQYF	TGTGCCAGCAGCTTACCCAGGGGCCGGGACGAGCAGTACTTC
TRBV6-5	NA	NA	TRBJ1-1	CASMRRVFSNTEAFF	TGTGCCAGCATGAGGCGAGTGTTTTCGAACACTGAAGCTTTCTTT
TRBV19	TRBD2	NA	TRBJ2-7	CASSTRTSGFSYEQYF	TGTGCCAGTAGTACGAGGACTAGCGGATTCTCCTACGAGCAGTACTTC
TRBV4-1	NA	NA	TRBJ1-1	CASSQPGRAGGAFF	TGCGCCAGCAGCCAGCCGGGCAGGGCTGGGGGAGCTTTCTTT
TRBV7-8	NA	once	TRBJ1-5	CASSAAERLTQHF	TGTGCCAGCAGCGCAGCAGAGAGGTTGACCCAGCATTTT
TRBV2	NA	NA	TRBJ1-1	CASSEARGTEAFF	TGTGCCAGCAGTGAAGCGCGCGGTACTGAAGCTTTCTTT
TRBV2	TRBD1	NA	TRBJ2-7	CASKGQSYEQYF	TGTGCCAGCAAGGGACAGTCCTACGAGCAGTACTTC
TRBV11-2	NA	NA	TRBJ2-3	CASSLGTDTQYF	TGTGCCAGTTCGTTGGGCACAGATACGCAGTATTTT
TRBV29-1	NA	NA	TRBJ1-1	CSVEPPPGTTEAFF	TGCAGCGTTGAACCCCCCCCCGGGACCACTGAAGCTTTCTTT
TRBV18	TRBD1	NA	TRBJ1-6	CASSRDQGAPNSPLHF	TGTGCCAGCTCCCGAGATCAGGGGGCGCCGAATTCACCCCTCCACTTT
TRBV29-1	NA	NA	TRBJ1-3	CSVGLSGNTIYF	TGCAGCGTTGGCCTCTCTGGAAACACCATATATTTT
TRBV24-1	NA	NA	TRBJ1-1	CATSGRAGTEAFF	TGTGCCACCAGTGGCCGGGCAGGCACTGAAGCTTTCTTT
TRBV19	NA	NA	TRBJ2-5	CASSPPVLRVGSQYF	TGTGCCAGTAGTCCCCCCGTTTTGCGGGTTGGGTCCCAGTACTTC
TRBV25-1	TRBD1	once	TRBJ1-2	CASSESPGQGDYGYTF	TGTGCCAGCAGTGAATCCCCGGGACAGGGGGACTATGGCTACACCTTC
TRBV23-1	TRBD1	NA	TRBJ1-2	CASSQSFWAGGPYYGYTF	TGCGCCAGCAGTCAATCATTCTGGGCAGGGGGTCCTTACTATGGCTACACCTTC
TRBV5-1	NA	NA	TRBJ1-6	CASSLVSGRSNSPLHF	TGCGCCAGCAGCTTGGTTTCAGGAAGGTCTAATTCACCCCTCCACTTT
TRBV14	TRBD1	NA	TRBJ2-1	CASSLDPGQGTYEQFF	TGTGCCAGCAGCCTCGACCCGGGACAGGGTACCTATGAGCAGTTCTTC
TRBV4-3	NA	NA	TRBJ2-1	CASSQDNSLNEQFF	TGCGCCAGCAGCCAAGATAATAGTCTCAATGAGCAGTTCTTC
TRBV6-1	NA	NA	TRBJ1-5	CASSEAPGSGQPQHF	TGTGCCAGCAGTGAAGCCCCCGGGTCAGGTCAGCCCCAGCATTTT
TRBV30	TRBD2	NA	TRBJ2-1	CAWSRGEVSYNEQFF	TGTGCCTGGAGTCGGGGGGAGGTCTCCTACAATGAGCAGTTCTTC
TRBV4-2	NA	NA	TRBJ1-4	CASSPDPAGTTNEKLFF	TGTGCCAGCAGCCCCGACCCCGCCGGAACAACTAATGAAAAACTGTTTTTT
TRBV29-1	NA	NA	TRBJ1-1	CSVGNTEAFF	TGCAGCGTTGGTAACACTGAAGCTTTCTTT
TRBV14	TRBD2	NA	TRBJ2-1	CASSQTGGVYNEQFF	TGTGCCAGCAGCCAAACCGGGGGGGTGTACAATGAGCAGTTCTTC
TRBV9	TRBD2	NA	TRBJ2-2	CASSVVASGAANTGELFF	TGTGCCAGCAGCGTAGTCGCTAGCGGGGCCGCGAACACCGGGGAGCTGTTTTTT